A single sample gave rise to the 30 T cell receptor beta chains below, sequenced in a study of T cells after yellow fever vaccination. TCRdb called the 5' RACE reads again in MiXCR, with one record for every CDR3 protein. The sample has about 300,000 distinct CDR3 sequences; 6.8% are singletons. The sample in question was PBMCs, obtained approximately 40 days after the first yellow fever vaccination. Receptors originate from a man younger than 30 who received the YFV17D yellow fever vaccine.

The J gene is TRBJ1-4, the V gene TRBV4-1; 9 nucleotides match TRBD1. CDR1 is MGHRA, CDR2 YSYEKL, per germline. Unmatched junction bases numbered 4, after V lost 4 bases and J lost 7 bases. The CDR3 runs to 14 residues. The CDR3 sequence: CASSPDRGAEKLFF. DNA of the CDR3: TGCGCCAGCAGCCCTGACAGGGGGGCTGAAAAACTGTTTTTT.

Points on this clonotype: A much larger clonotype is one base distant, so this may be a read error. The gene calls are TRBV29-1 and TRBJ2-1; 8 nucleotides line up with TRBD2. Germline CDR1 and CDR2: SQVTM and ANQGSEA. The length of the CDR3 is 14 residues. The CDR3 nucleotides read TGCAGCGTTGACAACGGGGGGGACTACAATGAGCAGCTCTTC. Protein product: CSVDNGGDYNEQLF.

This clonotype came up a few times. The V call is TRBV4-1, the J call TRBJ1-1; D is uncertain. This CDR3 region has 15 residues. Germline CDR1 MGHRA, CDR2 YSYEKL. Deletions cut 0 bases from V and 0 bases from J, with 8 bases between. The CDR3 DNA is TGCGCCAGCAGCCAAGAAGTCAGGCTGAACACTGAAGCTTTCTTT. Its translation: CASSQEVRLNTEAFF.

This clonotype was picked up many times. The chain links TRBV29-1 to TRBJ1-5; D call uncertain. The CDR3 is 13 residues long. Germline values: CDR1 SQVTM, CDR2 ANQGSEA. Deletions cut 5 bases from V and 3 bases from J, with 11 bases between. The CDR3 region has the DNA TGCAGCGTTAGGTGGGGTCCCAATCAGCCCCAGCATTTT. Translating gives CSVRWGPNQPQHF. The full variable domain, completed using reference TRBV29-1 and TRBJ1-5, is SAVISQKPSRDICQRGTSLTIQCQVDSQVTMMFWYRQQPGQSLTLIATANQGSEATYESGFVIDKFPISRPNLTFSTLTVSNMSPEDSSIYLCSVRWGPNQPQHFGDGTRLSIL.

The gene calls are TRBV28 and TRBJ2-3; TRBD2 agrees at 12 bases. J lost 4 bases, V lost 4 bases, and 6 bases had no gene match. Germline loops: CDR1 MDHEN, CDR2 SYDVKM. This CDR3 region has 16 residues. The CDR3 sequence: CASSSPGLAGSDTQYF. The CDR3 nucleotides read TGTGCCAGCAGTTCTCCTGGACTAGCGGGGTCAGATACGCAGTATTTT.

This clonotype was seen at least ten times. V gene TRBV15 combines with J gene TRBJ2-5; the D gene could be TRBD1 or TRBD2 (6 bases each). Trimming took off 8 bases at V and 7 bases at J, with 14 bases between the two ends. The CDR3 extends over 12 amino acids. Per the germline V gene, CDR1 is LNHNV and CDR2 is YYDKDF (reference sequence). Written as DNA, the CDR3 is TGTGCCACCGGTCTCGGAGGGGGGACCCAGTACTTC. It specifies CATGLGGGTQYF.

Only a few counts were recorded for this clonotype. V is TRBV5-1 and J is TRBJ2-7, with no clear D. Germline assignment: CDR1 SGHRS and CDR2 YFSETQ. V lost 4 bases to trimming and J lost 7 bases, with 15 bases between them. The CDR3 loop spans 13 amino acids. The CDR3 region is CASSADQRWEQYF. CDR3 in DNA: TGCGCCAGCAGCGCGGACCAGCGATGGGAGCAGTACTTC.

This clonotype was seen only a few times. In DNA, the CDR3 is TGTGCCAGCAGCTTAACGAGGGGGCCCGCACAAGCTTTCTTT. Translated, it gives CASSLTRGPAQAFF. This chain uses TRBV7-3 with TRBJ1-1; 7 nucleotides align to TRBD1. The CDR3 has 14 amino acids. V shed 0 bases and J 9 bases; nucleotides not matched to a gene: 7. Germline V lookup: CDR1 SGHTA, CDR2 FQGTGA.

This clonotype was detected ten times or more. The chain employs TRBV24-1 and TRBJ2-3; possibly TRBD1 for D (5 bases). V was shortened by 5 bases and J by 2 bases, with 10 bases between the two germline ends. The germline V gene has CDR1 KGHDR and CDR2 SFDVKD. This CDR3 has 14 residues. The CDR3 DNA reads as TGTGCCACCAGTGTTAAGGGGCCCACAGATACGCAGTATTTT. Translated: CATSVKGPTDTQYF.

V and J are TRBV20-1 and TRBJ1-6; D gene uncertain. The ends were cut back, 4 bases at V and 7 bases at J, with 11 bases in the middle. In germline, CDR1 is DFQATT, CDR2 SNEGSKA (reference sequence). The length of the CDR3 is 13 residues. The CDR3 loop reads CSATGPFNSPLHF. Here the CDR3 DNA reads TGCAGTGCTACCGGGCCCTTCAATTCACCCCTCCACTTT.

In its sample, this clonotype was seen a few times. This rearrangement joins TRBV7-2 to TRBJ2-7, with D possibly TRBD1 on 5 matching bases. There are 15 residues in the CDR3. V was clipped by 3 bases and J by 0 bases, with 12 bases between them. Germline V gene lookup returns CDR1 SGHTA and CDR2 FQGNSA. The DNA for the CDR3 is TGTGCCAGCAGCTTCGACAGATTTAGCTCCTACGAGCAGTACGTC. Translated: CASSFDRFSSYEQYV.

The J gene is TRBJ2-1, the V gene TRBV19; 9 bases line up with TRBD1. Germline V gene lookup returns CDR1 LNHDA and CDR2 SQIVND (reference sequence). This CDR3 has 13 residues. V trimming: 3 bases; J trimming: 15 bases; junction bases outside the gene matches: 9. In nucleotides, the CDR3 is TGTGCCAGTAGTATTGGCTCCGGGACAGGGTCGTTCTTC. Protein sequence: CASSIGSGTGSFF.

This chain links TRBV20-1 with TRBJ1-5, with TRBD1 matching over 7 bases. Per the germline V gene, CDR1 is DFQATT and CDR2 is SNEGSKA (reference sequence). CDR3 length: 13 amino acids. The J segment lost 3 bases and the V segment lost 7 bases, leaving 6 bases of the junction unmatched. In DNA form, the CDR3 reads TGCAGTGGGGGAGGGACAGTCAATCAGCCCCAGCATTTT. Its translation is CSGGGTVNQPQHF.

This clonotype came up a few times. The J gene is TRBJ1-1, the V gene TRBV12-3 or TRBV12-4; D might be TRBD1 (6 bases). V lost 3 bases to trimming and J lost 12 bases, with 14 bases between them. The CDR3 is made up of 12 amino acids. The CDR3 DNA is TGTGCCAGCAGTTTCCGAGACAGGATCCCTTTCTTT. Protein product: CASSFRDRIPFF.

The rearrangement links TRBV7-2 to TRBJ2-1; 7 bases align to TRBD2. Germline V gene data show CDR1 as SGHTA and CDR2 as FQGNSA. The V segment lost 5 bases and the J segment 2 bases; nucleotides outside the gene matches: 12. The CDR3 contains 17 residues. DNA for the CDR3: TGTGCCAGCAGCCCCAGGACTAGTCCAATCGCCTACAATGAGCAGTTCTTC. This codes for CASSPRTSPIAYNEQFF.

This clonotype showed up just a few times. The V and J genes are TRBV29-1 and TRBJ1-1, with D perhaps TRBD1 (6 bases). CDR1 and CDR2 from the germline V gene are SQVTM and ANQGSEA. V was clipped by 8 bases and J by 1 base, with 17 bases between them. This CDR3 comprises 14 residues. CDR3 residues: CSSRGRGANTEAFF. CDR3 nucleotides: TGCAGCTCCCGGGGAAGGGGGGCGAACACTGAAGCTTTCTTT.

For this clonotype: Sequence at one end of the junction differs from germline and may be a read error. The genes are TRBV20-1 and TRBJ1-3; 10 bases align to TRBD1. The germline V gene encodes CDR1 DFQATT and CDR2 SNEGSKA (reference sequence). The CDR3 extends over 15 amino acids. The CDR3 protein is CSAMKDRGTGNTVYF. CDR3 nucleotide sequence: TGCAGTGCTATGAAGGACAGGGGGACTGGAAACACCGTATATTTT.

V usage is TRBV4-1 and J usage is TRBJ1-2; unclear D gene. The germline gives CDR1 MGHRA, CDR2 YSYEKL. The CDR3 is 13 residues long. V shed 4 bases and J shed 7 bases, with 13 bases lying between them. CDR3 DNA sequence: TGCGCCAGCAGCCCACCTATCGGTCTTGGCTACACCTTC. Translated: CASSPPIGLGYTF.

In this sample, this clonotype turned up many times. The rearrangement links TRBV5-1 to TRBJ2-5; D gene ambiguous. The germline V gene has CDR1 SGHRS and CDR2 YFSETQ. The CDR3 loop spans 15 amino acids. Trimming removed 0 bases from V and 5 bases from J, with 14 bases in between. The CDR3 is CASSLGVVGPETQYF. CDR3 DNA: TGCGCCAGCAGCTTGGGGGTAGTAGGCCCGGAGACCCAGTACTTC.

This clonotype showed up just a few times. The gene calls are TRBV7-9 and TRBJ2-7, with D tentatively TRBD1 or TRBD2 (6 bases each). CDR3 size: 13 residues. Trimming took off 1 base at V and 6 bases at J, with 10 bases between the two ends. Looked up from germline, CDR1 is SEHNR and CDR2 is FQNEAQ (reference sequence). The CDR3 is CASSLGRGPEQYV. The CDR3 DNA is TGTGCCAGCAGCTTAGGACGGGGGCCCGAGCAGTACGTC.

This clonotype has a count of ten or more. J is TRBJ1-5 and V is TRBV27; D is perhaps TRBD1 (6 bases). This CDR3 comprises 14 residues. CDR1 and CDR2 from the germline V gene are MNHEY and SMNVEV (reference sequence). V lost 5 bases, J lost 3 bases, and 11 bases lay in between. CDR3 loop: CASSPQGPNQPQHF. In DNA, the CDR3 is TGTGCCAGCAGTCCACAGGGCCCCAATCAGCCCCAGCATTTT.

This clonotype was seen a handful of times. The chain joins TRBV6-1 to TRBJ2-7; D perhaps matches TRBD1 (6 bases). Germline values: CDR1 MNHNS, CDR2 SASEGT. The CDR3 covers 13 residues. The V end was cut by 8 bases, the J end by 6 bases, with 17 bases between. The CDR3 DNA reads as TGTGCCAGCGGGGGCGACGGCCGTGGCGAGCAGTACTTC. Its translation is CASGGDGRGEQYF.

In this sample, this clonotype turned up a few times. The chain joins TRBV7-6 to TRBJ1-3, with 8 positions matching TRBD1. V trimming: 5 bases; J trimming: 2 bases; junction bases outside the gene matches: 2. Per germline, CDR1 SGHVS and CDR2 FNYEAQ. There are 14 residues in the CDR3. The CDR3: CASSEQGAGNTIYF. DNA for the CDR3: TGTGCCAGCAGCGAACAGGGGGCTGGAAACACCATATATTTT.

This clonotype was counted ten times or more. The chain is built from TRBV20-1 and TRBJ2-3; the D gene is possibly TRBD2 (7 bases). V was trimmed by 7 bases and J by 2 bases, leaving 22 bases between them. Germline CDR1 is DFQATT and CDR2 is SNEGSKA (reference sequence). This CDR3 has 16 amino acids. The CDR3: CSGIIARGHPTDTQYF. The CDR3 DNA is TGCAGTGGGATAATAGCGCGGGGGCACCCCACAGATACGCAGTATTTT.

This clonotype was seen ten or more times. V and J are TRBV20-1 and TRBJ2-1; perhaps TRBD2 as D (6 bases). Germline values: CDR1 DFQATT, CDR2 SNEGSKA (reference sequence). The length of the CDR3 is 13 residues. The CDR3 loop reads CGPVRGSYNEQFF. In nucleotides, the CDR3 is TGCGGGCCGGTACGGGGGTCATACAATGAGCAGTTCTTC.

The genes are TRBV29-1 and TRBJ2-1, with D tentatively TRBD2 (5 bases). CDR3 size: 13 residues. Trimming left V 4 bases short and J 5 bases short, with 12 bases between. The germline gives CDR1 SQVTM, CDR2 ANQGSEA. The DNA for the CDR3 is TGCAGCGTTGCGGGGTGGTTAGACAATGAGCAGTTCTTC. Encoded protein: CSVAGWLDNEQFF.

This clonotype was observed a handful of times. V is TRBV5-4 and J is TRBJ2-3; the D call may be TRBD1 or TRBD2 (5 bases each). This CDR3 spans 13 amino acids. V lost 7 bases and J lost 6, with 15 bases in between. Germline V gene lookup returns CDR1 SGHNT and CDR2 YYREEE (reference sequence). CDR3 sequence reads: CASGLGDHDTQYF. The CDR3 DNA follows: TGTGCCAGCGGGCTAGGGGACCACGATACGCAGTATTTT.

The rearrangement uses TRBV5-1 and TRBJ2-1, with 10 bases identical to TRBD1. The V segment lost 2 bases and the J segment 8 bases; nucleotides outside the gene matches: 7. Per the germline V gene, CDR1 is SGHRS and CDR2 is YFSETQ. The CDR3 consists of 15 residues. In DNA form, the CDR3 reads TGCGCCAGCAGCTTTGCCGGGACAGGGGTCGATGAGCAGTTCTTC. It specifies CASSFAGTGVDEQFF.

The J gene is TRBJ2-2, the V gene TRBV5-1, with 9 bases identical to TRBD1. V lost 3 bases, J lost 4 bases, and 7 bases stayed unmatched. This CDR3 is 16 amino acids long. Germline CDR1 SGHRS, CDR2 YFSETQ. CDR3 protein: CASSSRGQGGTGELFF. The CDR3 DNA reads as TGCGCCAGCAGCTCCCGGGGACAGGGTGGCACCGGGGAGCTGTTTTTT.

This clonotype was counted ten times or more. The chain uses TRBV7-2 and TRBJ1-2, with unresolved D. Germline V gene lookup returns CDR1 SGHTA and CDR2 FQGNSA. V lost 5 bases, J lost 4 bases, and 11 bases lay in between. The CDR3 extends over 13 amino acids. The CDR3 coding sequence is TGTGCCAGCAGCCTGACCGATATCTATGGCTACACCTTC. It codes for CASSLTDIYGYTF.